This TCR beta chain derives from a study of tumor and adjacent non-tumor tissue in lung cancer. For the study at large: The cohort had around eleven adenocarcinoma, 2 squamous cell and 1 small cell patients.

A note on this clonotype: Its specificity is not known. Compared with germline, one end of the junction differs, possibly owing to a read error.

This sample's RNA came from whole unsorted tissue. Between August and November 2014, newly diagnosed, chemotherapy-naive lung cancer patients underwent thoracic surgery in China. TCRbeta libraries were built with three rounds of nested PCR, modified from ARM-PCR. MiXCR, run by TCRdb on the multiplex PCR reads, gives a single entry per CDR3 protein. The sample lists about 110,000 distinct CDR3 sequences, over 75% seen once, with 20% to 25% in the top ten. Study-wide results and limits: Significantly higher TCR diversity was found in tumor than normal lung. Normal lung showed higher cumulative top 100 clone frequency than tumor.

Germline values: CDR1 DFQATT, CDR2 SNEGSKA (reference sequence). This CDR3 is 15 amino acids long. The source is a man between 65 and 79 years old with non-small cell lung cancer. Sequences were obtained from lung tumor tissue. The genes are TRBV20-1 and TRBJ1-2; perhaps TRBD1 as D (6 bases). CDR3 amino acids: CSTRSRDKSFYGYTF. CDR3 DNA sequence: TGCAGTACTAGGAGCCGGGACAAGAGTTTCTATGGCTACACCTTC.